This T cell receptor (beta chain) came from a study of T cells after yellow fever vaccination. Germline V CDR1 and CDR2: MNHNS, SASEGT. CDR3 length equals 13 residues. With 7 bases removed from V and 7 bases from J, the gap between germline ends came to 14 bases. Via MiXCR, TCRdb re-called the 5' RACE reads, giving one row per CDR3 protein. The sample lists approximately 300,000 distinct CDR3 sequences, roughly a tenth seen once, with approximately 3% in the top ten. This clonotype was seen more than once but under ten times. The sequence derives from a man aged 18 to 29 who received the YFV17D yellow fever vaccine. The chain employs TRBV6-1 and TRBJ1-5; D may be TRBD1 (6 bases). The sequenced sample was CD4+ T cells sorted from PBMCs, obtained 45 days after the yellow fever booster vaccination. The CDR3 reads CASIGGARQPQHF. CDR3 nucleotides: TGTGCCAGCATTGGGGGCGCGAGGCAGCCCCAGCATTTT.